The 15 T cell receptor beta chains presented below share a single source sample, sequenced in a study of molecular identifiers for immune sequencing clone quantification. Using its own MiXCR run on the PCR reads, TCRdb lists one record per CDR3 protein. The repertoire holds around 470,000 distinct CDR3 sequences, over 20% seen once, with more than 0.8% in the top ten. Material: naive CD8+ T cells from blood, with Jurkat cell RNA spiked in. The sample's subset: FACS-sorted CD8+CD4-CCR7+CD45RA+ naive T cells. Source of these receptors: a human donor in good health. Some libraries in this study had Jurkat cell RNA spiked in.

Details on this clonotype: This could be a read error, since a much larger clone is one nucleotide away. The chain recombines TRBV28 with TRBJ2-2, with D possibly being TRBD1 or TRBD2 (5 bases each). Germline CDR1 and CDR2: MDHEN and SYDVKM. The CDR3 spans 11 residues. The CDR3 region has the DNA TGTGCCAGTAGGGGAACCGGGGAGCTGCTTTTT. Amino acid sequence: CASRGTGELLF.

A word on this clonotype: The CDR3 ends on some other residue instead of the conserved phenylalanine or tryptophan, so this is likely a read error. The chain couples TRBV6-6 to TRBJ1-1; no reliable D call. The CDR3 consists of 14 residues. Per the germline V gene, CDR1 is MNHNY and CDR2 is SVGAGI (reference sequence). V was clipped by 6 bases and J by 4 bases, with 15 bases between them. This CDR3 is CASSPLGGFTEAFS. The CDR3 region has the DNA TGTGCCAGCAGCCCGCTGGGCGGTTTCACTGAAGCTTTCTCT.

The chain recombines TRBV6-5 with TRBJ2-7, with 7 positions matching TRBD2. Trimming took 0 bases from V and 3 from J; bases not matched to a gene: 5. CDR3 length: 15 residues. Per the germline V gene, CDR1 is MNHEY and CDR2 is SVGAGI. DNA for the CDR3: TGTGCCAGCAGTTACTCGAGTGGGGGGGACTACGAGCAGTACTTC. Its protein product is CASSYSSGGDYEQYF.

Note on this clonotype: A read error may explain this, as a much larger clone is one base away. The CDR3 spells CAIQLPGRGIADTQYF. Here the CDR3 DNA reads TGTGCCATCCAACTCCCGGGGCGGGGGATAGCAGATACGCAGTATTTT. The chain carries TRBV28 and TRBJ2-3, with TRBD2 identical over 7 bases. The CDR3 is 16 amino acids. In germline, CDR1 is MDHEN, CDR2 SYDVKM. V gave up 10 bases and J gave up 4 bases; unmatched junction bases: 17.

This clonotype was counted at least ten times. The CDR3, as DNA: TGCAGCGTTGGGGACGCTTATGTAGAGACCCAGTACTTC. Translation: CSVGDAYVETQYF. V usage is TRBV29-1 and J usage is TRBJ2-5; the D gene could be TRBD1 or TRBD2 (5 bases each). Trimming removed 4 bases at V and 4 bases at J, with 13 bases between. Per the germline V gene, CDR1 is SQVTM and CDR2 is ANQGSEA. This CDR3 region has 13 residues.

This clonotype was counted only a few times. Being one base from a much bigger clone, this may be a read error. The chain uses TRBV7-2 and TRBJ2-7; D unresolved. CDR1 and CDR2 from the germline V gene are SGHTA and FQGNSA. CDR3 size: 15 residues. This CDR3 is CANSSDPSTVYEQYF. The CDR3 DNA follows: TGTGCCAACAGCTCCGACCCCTCGACTGTCTACGAGCAGTACTTC.

The chain employs TRBV6-1 and TRBJ2-7, with 10 bases that match TRBD1. This CDR3 spans 14 amino acids. Germline trimming cut 8 bases from V and 1 base from J; bases unmatched to any gene: 5. Germline V lookup: CDR1 MNHNS, CDR2 SASEGT. CDR3 bases: TGTGCCAGCTCCCGGACAGGGGGATCCTACGAGCAGTACTTC. Residues: CASSRTGGSYEQYF.

The genes are TRBV30 and TRBJ2-7; 8 nucleotides match TRBD1. Germline CDR1 is GTSNPN and CDR2 is SVGIG (reference sequence). The CDR3 has 15 residues. V gave up 5 bases and J gave up 5 bases; unmatched junction bases: 14. CDR3 region: CAWDRTGTGGDEQYF. The CDR3, as DNA: TGTGCCTGGGACAGAACCGGGACAGGAGGCGACGAGCAGTACTTC.

The rearrangement uses TRBV7-2 and TRBJ2-1; 10 bases map to TRBD2. Germline CDR1 reads SGHTA; CDR2 reads FQGNSA. Trimming cost V 1 base and J 2 bases; bases outside gene matches: 11. The CDR3 is 19 residues long. The CDR3 region has the DNA TGTGCCAGCAGCTTAGTCGTAGCCCTAGCGGGGGCCCCCTACAATGAGCAGTTCTTC. This codes for CASSLVVALAGAPYNEQFF.

Note on this clonotype: This may come from a read error, since a much larger clone is one base off. The V and J genes are TRBV7-2 and TRBJ1-5, with 7 bases identical to TRBD1. The CDR3 sequence is 15 residues long. Germline V gives CDR1 SGHTA, CDR2 FQGNSA. V lost 5 bases and J lost 3; bases outside the gene matches: 7. The CDR3 protein is CASSKDQGVNQPQHF. Here the CDR3 DNA reads TGTGCCAGCAGCAAAGATCAGGGGGTCAATCAGCCCCAGCATTTT.

There are many counts of this clonotype. CDR3 amino acids: CASSYSIAGIHFSDTQYF. CDR3 nucleotides: TGTGCCAGCAGTTACTCGATTGCGGGTATCCATTTTTCAGATACGCAGTATTTT. The J gene is TRBJ2-3, the V gene TRBV6-5; D may be TRBD2 (5 bases). V was clipped by 0 bases and J by 4 bases, with 20 bases between them. The CDR3 extends over 18 amino acids. Germline CDR1 is MNHEY and CDR2 is SVGAGI.

This clonotype has at least ten counts. The chain recombines TRBV9 with TRBJ1-1; D perhaps matches TRBD1 (6 bases). Deletions cut 2 bases from V and 0 bases from J, with 11 bases between. Looked up from germline, CDR1 is SGDLS and CDR2 is YYNGEE. This CDR3 spans 15 amino acids. In DNA form, the CDR3 reads TGTGCCAGCAGCGTGGACAGCAATATGAACACTGAAGCTTTCTTT. As protein: CASSVDSNMNTEAFF.

The chain is built from TRBV7-2 and TRBJ2-7, with a possible D match to TRBD1 (10 bases). This CDR3 region has 19 residues. Germline V gene lookup returns CDR1 SGHTA and CDR2 FQGNSA. Trimming left V 3 bases short and J 2 bases short, with 26 bases between. This CDR3 reads CASSFRDRGASGRTYEQYF. CDR3 coding DNA: TGTGCCAGCAGCTTCCGGGACAGGGGAGCGAGCGGGAGGACCTACGAGCAGTACTTC.

This clonotype was seen a handful of times. The chain combines TRBV7-2 with TRBJ2-7, with 12 positions matching TRBD1. From germline, CDR1 is SGHTA and CDR2 FQGNSA. J gave up 3 bases and V 6 bases, and 6 bases lay outside the gene matches. CDR3 size: 15 residues. This chain's CDR3 is CASSPGTGGVYEQYF. The CDR3 coding sequence is TGTGCCAGCAGTCCCGGGACAGGGGGCGTCTACGAGCAGTACTTC.

This clonotype was picked up a small number of times. A much bigger clone sits one base away, suggesting this may be a read error. The chain has TRBV6-1 and TRBJ2-5; the D gene is possibly TRBD2 (6 bases). V shed 2 bases and J shed 7 bases, with 17 bases lying between them. Germline-derived CDR1 and CDR2 are MNHNS and SASEGT. The CDR3 is 15 amino acids. CDR3 in amino acids: CASSEQLASPGTQYF. The CDR3 DNA sequence: TGTGCCAGCAGTGAACAACTAGCCTCCCCTGGGACCCAGTACTTC.